Given below is one T cell receptor beta chain in context. The specificity of this receptor is unknown. Per-nucleotide qualities are absent, and no much larger clonotype sits a single base away. The library was prepared using 5' RACE. Sequencing relied on an Illumina HiSeq 2500. A second PCR of about 6 to 11 cycles was performed with a sample-barcoded 5' primer and a J-beta primer mix. A template-switch 5' adaptor carrying 12 random nucleotides introduced a unique molecular identifier onto each TCR beta cDNA molecule. At least 2.5 million CDR3-containing paired-end reads were obtained from each sample. First-strand cDNA synthesis was performed from all RNA using the Mint cDNA synthesis kit, with priming by a TRBC-specific oligonucleotide. All cDNA was treated with uracil-DNA glycosylase and then went through a first 18-cycle PCR with the universal primers M1SS and BC2_uni_R. The authors' pipeline ran thus. For normalization, 1 million high-quality reads were randomly selected from each sample, with every read carrying a distinct molecular identifier. Instead of being binned into consensus sequences, reads with shared molecular identifiers were discarded. MiTCR, set to a Q25 quality threshold and the strictest error-elimination algorithm, was used for CDR3 identification, clonotype clustering and error correction. A nonparametric unseen species model with Euler transformation was used to estimate a lower bound on total TCR beta diversity. The public reads were quality trimmed at Q25 with fastp and then assembled into clones with MiXCR by TCRdb, keeping productive beta chains. CDR3 protein sequences are deduplicated, and each keeps its most common genes and DNA. These V and J calls derive from TCRdb rather than the authors' analysis. The sample table holds roughly 2 million distinct CDR3 sequences, of which less than 50% were seen once. Less than 2.5% of the sample belongs to the ten largest clones.

The sample comes from a study of blood T cells in healthy people across ages (dated by TCRdb to the mid-2010s). Regarding the research as a whole: In model experiments, template switching captured about one uniquely barcoded TCR beta cDNA molecule for every two T cells. The study measured age-related changes in TCR beta repertoire diversity using deep sequencing normalized with unique cDNA molecular identifiers. Four age groups were formed from the donors: young (average about 17 years), middle-aged (approximately 41), aged (62) and long-lived (less than 85). To avoid experimental bias, donors of different ages were randomly spread across the sequencing lanes. Two additional independent replicas of 1 million unique cDNA reads from the same blood draw were analyzed for two donors (one aged 18 to 30 and one aged 80 or older). The paper as a whole reports these results and caveats: Compared with the aged group, the long-lived group had more naive CD4+ T cells, fewer expanded clones and increased TCR diversity, suggesting age selection. Donor CMV infection status was unknown, potentially confounding age-related changes in expanded clonotypes. Observed TCR beta diversity correlated strongly with the percentage of naive T cells measured by flow cytometry. As age increased, observed TCR beta diversity per million T cells dropped in a roughly linear way, and a significant reduction was already evident by age around 41. Conclusive comparison of naive and antigen-experienced compartments was prevented by the profiling of bulk unsorted PBMCs. Estimates of total diversity based on one million sequenced T cells were regarded as lower bounds and as underestimates.

Sequences KGHDR (CDR1) and SFDVKD (CDR2) are obtained from the germline V gene. V was cut back by 10 bases and J by 2 bases, leaving a gap of 19 bases between them. The CDR3 measures 15 amino acids from cysteine to phenylalanine. Only CDR3 DNA is held: 45 bases, read in frame from base 1. Systemically healthy Caucasian individuals from Russia, around 39 in total and aged about 6 to 95 years, were included as donors. Approximately 11 milliliters of peripheral blood were drawn from each donor into EDTA-treated Vacutainer tubes. PBMCs were isolated by Ficoll-Paque density-gradient centrifugation, with at least 7 million obtained per sample. Total RNA, at least 6 micrograms per sample, was extracted from PBMCs with Trizol reagent. Naive CD45RAhigh/CD27high T cell percentages were measured by flow cytometry on a PBMC aliquot from every donor.

Input material: blood. The chain joins TRBV24-1 to TRBJ2-5, with the D gene possibly TRBD1 or TRBD2, each one fitting 6 bases. This TCR was recovered from a woman aged 35 to 49 in good health. CDR3 region: CATQPRGAIQETQYF. The nucleotides read TGTGCCACTCAACCGAGGGGGGCTATACAAGAGACCCAGTACTTC.